This T cell receptor (beta chain) originates from a study of blood T cell repertoires in COVID-19. The table came from immunoSEQ multiplex PCR; TCRdb's copy has only in-frame clones and leaves some out. Among some 250,000 clones, about 90% were seen once, and the ten largest hold about 1.2%. The TCR sequence derives from a human donor in a cohort exposed to, infected with or recovered from COVID-19 (not recorded which). The donor label of this sample is uncertain. Material: PBMCs or T cells enriched from blood (not recorded which).

CDR3 residues: CASSSASGAYEQYF. The CDR3 DNA reads as TGTGCCAGCAGCTCGGCCTCAGGCGCCTACGAGCAGTACTTC. The chain couples TRBV11-2 to TRBJ2-7; D gene uncertain. The CDR3 has 14 amino acids. Deletions cut 4 bases from V and 2 bases from J, with 12 bases between. Germline CDR1 and CDR2: SGHAT and FQNNGV.